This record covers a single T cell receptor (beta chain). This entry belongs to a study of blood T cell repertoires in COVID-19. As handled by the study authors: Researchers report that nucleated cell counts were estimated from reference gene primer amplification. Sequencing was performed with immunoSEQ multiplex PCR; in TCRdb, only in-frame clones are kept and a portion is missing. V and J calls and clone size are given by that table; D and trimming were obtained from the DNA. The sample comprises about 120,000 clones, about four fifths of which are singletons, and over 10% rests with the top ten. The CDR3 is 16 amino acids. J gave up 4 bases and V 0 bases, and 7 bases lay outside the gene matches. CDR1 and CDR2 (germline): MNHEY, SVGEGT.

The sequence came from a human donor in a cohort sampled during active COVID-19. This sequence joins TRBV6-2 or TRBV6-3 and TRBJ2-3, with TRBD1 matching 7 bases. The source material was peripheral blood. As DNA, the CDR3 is TGTGCCAGCAGTTACTCGACAGGGCGAGGGGCAGATACGCAGTATTTT. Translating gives CASSYSTGRGADTQYF.